The 14 T cell receptor beta chains reported below all come from one sample, sequenced in a study of T cell repertoires in ileal Crohn's disease. Time point: inflamed ileum from the surgical specimen. The data were produced by immunoSEQ multiplex PCR, yet TCRdb's version contains in-frame clones alone and is incomplete. The table includes 7,400 or so clones, 70% to 90% detected once. The sequencing sample was made of ileal tissue. All receptors come from an adult with Crohn's disease.

The CDR3 DNA is TGTGCCAGCAGCGTAGGACAGGGAGGAAACACCATATATTTT. This translates into CASSVGQGGNTIYF. The chain has TRBV9 and TRBJ1-3; 7 positions agree with TRBD1. The V gene end was trimmed by 0 bases and the J gene end by 4 bases; junction bases not matched to a gene: 1. This CDR3 contains 14 residues. Germline lookup yields CDR1 SGDLS and CDR2 YYNGEE.

The chain has TRBV7-2 and TRBJ1-3; D not certain. The germline gives CDR1 SGHTA, CDR2 FQGNSA. This CDR3 contains 16 residues. V lost 2 bases to trimming and J lost 0 bases, with 11 bases between them. The CDR3 loop reads CASSLKPADSGNTIYF. The CDR3 DNA reads as TGTGCCAGCAGCTTAAAGCCCGCAGACTCTGGAAACACCATATATTTT.

The rearrangement joins TRBV5-4 to TRBJ1-1, with TRBD1 as a possible D gene (5 bases). The CDR3 runs to 15 residues. Germline V CDR1 and CDR2: SGHNT, YYREEE (reference sequence). V was cut by 1 base and J by 0 bases, with 10 bases left in between. As DNA, the CDR3 is TGTGCCAGCAGCTTGCCAGGGAGATTGAACACTGAAGCTTTCTTT. The encoded protein is CASSLPGRLNTEAFF.

This chain joins TRBV6-1 and TRBJ2-7; 7 bases are shared with TRBD1. V lost 6 bases and J lost 6; bases outside the gene matches: 8. Germline CDR1 reads MNHNS; CDR2 reads SASEGT. The CDR3 covers 13 residues. CDR3 sequence (DNA): TGTGCCAGCAGCCTAAAAGGGGGCAGCGAGCAGTACTTC. This codes for CASSLKGGSEQYF.

The V call is TRBV27, the J call TRBJ2-5; D may correspond to TRBD1 or TRBD2 (5 bases each). There are 14 residues in the CDR3. The V and J ends lost 3 bases and 1 base respectively, with 9 bases between them. The V gene's germline CDR1 is MNHEY and CDR2 SMNVEV (reference sequence). The chain's CDR3 is CASSFLGVQETQYF. The DNA for the CDR3 is TGTGCCAGCAGTTTTTTGGGGGTCCAAGAGACCCAGTACTTC.

The chain combines TRBV19 with TRBJ1-5; unclear D gene. The CDR3 has 13 residues. The V gene's germline CDR1 is LNHDA and CDR2 SQIVND (reference sequence). V dropped 1 base and J dropped 7 bases, with 8 bases sitting between them. The CDR3 spells CASSIGGGQPQHF. CDR3 coding DNA: TGTGCCAGTAGTATAGGGGGTGGCCAGCCCCAGCATTTT.

This chain joins TRBV2 and TRBJ2-1, with 9 bases fitting TRBD1. Germline V gene lookup returns CDR1 SNHLY and CDR2 FYNNEI. The CDR3 sequence is 14 residues long. The V segment lost 7 bases and the J segment 6 bases; nucleotides outside the gene matches: 7. CDR3 nucleotide sequence: TGTGCCAGCAAGAGGACAGGGGCACTCAATGAGCAGTTCTTC. It specifies CASKRTGALNEQFF.

This sequence joins TRBV7-2 and TRBJ2-3, with a possible D match to TRBD1 (6 bases). Germline V CDR1 and CDR2: SGHTA, FQGNSA. V was shortened by 0 bases and J by 6 bases, with 22 bases between the two germline ends. The CDR3 sequence is 18 residues long. The DNA of the CDR3 is TGTGCCAGCAGCTTAGCTACGCACATTGGCAGGGGAAGGGATACGCAGTATTTT. Its protein is CASSLATHIGRGRDTQYF.

The chain joins TRBV27 to TRBJ2-1; 7 nucleotides agree with TRBD2. The V gene end was trimmed by 6 bases and the J gene end by 5 bases; junction bases not matched to a gene: 13. This CDR3 is 16 amino acids long. The germline CDR1 and CDR2 sequences are MNHEY and SMNVEV (reference sequence). This CDR3 reads CASSLPLGGGNNEQFF. Written as DNA, the CDR3 is TGTGCCAGCAGCCTCCCGTTGGGCGGGGGAAACAATGAGCAGTTCTTC.

This clone was counted a few times. This chain uses TRBV7-3 with TRBJ2-1; D remains unclear. The CDR3 covers 15 residues. The germline V gene encodes CDR1 SGHTA and CDR2 FQGTGA. With 2 bases removed from V and 4 bases from J, the gap between germline ends came to 12 bases. The CDR3 nucleotides read TGTGCCAGCAGCTTAGGGCCTGTCGGGTACAATGAGCAGTTCTTC. Translated: CASSLGPVGYNEQFF.

The genes are TRBV4-1 and TRBJ1-2, with D maybe TRBD1 (5 bases). Trimming pared 4 bases from V and 1 base from J, leaving 19 bases between. Germline V CDR1 and CDR2: MGHRA, YSYEKL. The CDR3 has 17 amino acids. CDR3 sequence: CASSLPSKRQNNYGYTF. CDR3 DNA: TGCGCCAGCAGCCTTCCGAGCAAAAGACAGAATAACTATGGCTACACCTTC.

V is TRBV4-2 and J is TRBJ2-7; no firm D call. This CDR3 has 15 residues. The V end lost 2 bases, the J end lost 0 bases, and 11 bases lay between the germline ends. Germline CDR1 LGHNA, CDR2 YNFKEQ. CDR3 nucleotides: TGTGCCAGCAGCCAACCCAGCGTGAGCTCCTACGAGCAGTACTTC. Translated, it gives CASSQPSVSSYEQYF.

The chain employs TRBV21-1 and TRBJ2-1. TRBV21-1 has pseudogene status. The CDR3 loop spans 17 amino acids. The CDR3 DNA sequence: TGTGCCAGCAGCAAAGCGCTCGGCCCCGGCCCCTACAATGAGCAGTTCTTC. It specifies CASSKALGPGPYNEQFF.

This chain links TRBV2 with TRBJ1-2, with D possibly being TRBD1 (6 bases). This CDR3 spans 12 amino acids. Trimming took off 8 bases at V and 4 bases at J, with 11 bases between the two ends. Germline-derived CDR1 and CDR2 are SNHLY and FYNNEI. CDR3 sequence: CASAQGGYGYTF. CDR3 nucleotide sequence: TGTGCCAGCGCACAGGGAGGCTATGGCTACACCTTC. Together with reference TRBV2 and TRBJ1-2, the CDR3 gives the full variable domain: EPEVTQTPSHQVTQMGQEVILRCVPISNHLYFYWYRQILGQKVEFLVSFYNNEISEKSEIFDDQFSVERPDGSNFTLKIRSTKLEDSAMYFCASAQGGYGYTFGSGTRLTVV.